This T cell receptor (beta chain) emerged from a study of T cells after yellow fever vaccination. Each CDR3 protein is one row after TCRdb ran MiXCR on the 5' RACE reads. The data show around 320,000 distinct CDR3 sequences, 8.7% seen once. This clonotype occurred many times. Its specificity is unknown. V was trimmed by 3 bases and J by 4 bases, leaving 21 bases between them. Germline V CDR1 and CDR2: MGHRA, YSYEKL. CDR3 length: 17 residues. Regarding the study as a whole: Though it reached lower strength, the secondary response hit its peak faster, day 5 versus 15.

The origin of this receptor is a man aged 18 to 35 who received the YFV17D yellow fever vaccine. The input for sequencing was CD4+ T cells sorted from PBMCs, taken 5 days after the yellow fever booster vaccination. V is TRBV4-1 and J is TRBJ1-2, with D uncertain. CDR3 sequence (DNA): TGCGCCAGCAGCCATGTCCGCGGGGAAGGGCGCAGCTATGGCTACACCTTC. Translating gives CASSHVRGEGRSYGYTF.